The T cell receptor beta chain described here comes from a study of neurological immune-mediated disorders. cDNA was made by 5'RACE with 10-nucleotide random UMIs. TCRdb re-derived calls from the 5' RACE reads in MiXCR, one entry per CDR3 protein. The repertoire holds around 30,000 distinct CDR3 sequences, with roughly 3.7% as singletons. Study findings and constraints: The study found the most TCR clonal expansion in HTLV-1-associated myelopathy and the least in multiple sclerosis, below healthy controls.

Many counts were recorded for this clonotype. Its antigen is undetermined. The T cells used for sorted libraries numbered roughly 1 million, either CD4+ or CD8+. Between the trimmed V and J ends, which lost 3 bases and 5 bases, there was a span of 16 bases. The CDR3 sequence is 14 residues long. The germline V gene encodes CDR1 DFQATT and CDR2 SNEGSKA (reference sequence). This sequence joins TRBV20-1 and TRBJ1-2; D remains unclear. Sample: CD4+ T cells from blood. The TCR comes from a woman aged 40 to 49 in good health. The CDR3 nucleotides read TGCAGTGCTAGCCCCTCACGGGGAGGGTATGGCTACACCTTC. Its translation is CSASPSRGGYGYTF.